These T cell receptor beta chains were read from a single sample in a study of blood T cell repertoires in COVID-19. Produced via immunoSEQ multiplex PCR; TCRdb's table is partial and in-frame only. The sample contains about 30,000 clones, approximately 93% of which appear only once. Sequencing input: peripheral blood. All receptors derive from a human donor with active COVID-19. The donor label of this sample is uncertain. Each CDR3 is given with its conserved first and last residue. The D gene is left open where the match is weak. Only some rows state a clone size, as once, few, many or a class for expanded clones.

j_call: TRBJ2-2
v_call: TRBV13
clone_size: NA
d_call: TRBD2
cdr3_length: 17
cdr3_nt: TGTGCCAGCAGAAATTCCGCCAGCGGGAGGTTCACCGGGGAGCTGTTTTTT
cdr3_aa: CASRNSASGRFTGELFF

j_call: TRBJ1-6
v_call: TRBV19
clone_size: NA
d_call: NA
cdr3_length: 14
cdr3_nt: TGTGCCAGTAGTATGATCGGGTATAATTCACCCCTCCACTTT
cdr3_aa: CASSMIGYNSPLHF

j_call: TRBJ2-3
v_call: TRBV5-5
clone_size: NA
d_call: TRBD2
cdr3_length: 14
cdr3_nt: TGTGCCAGCAGCTTGCGCGGGGGGCCAGATACGCAGTATTTT
cdr3_aa: CASSLRGGPDTQYF

j_call: TRBJ2-3
v_call: TRBV5-6
clone_size: NA
d_call: NA
cdr3_length: 13
cdr3_nt: TGTGCCAGCAGTCCGGAGGGAATGGGTACGCAGTATTTT
cdr3_aa: CASSPEGMGTQYF

j_call: TRBJ2-7
v_call: TRBV27
clone_size: NA
d_call: NA
cdr3_length: 15
cdr3_nt: TGTGCCAGCAGTCCCGCCCCAAGCAGGGTTAGCGAGCAGTACTTC
cdr3_aa: CASSPAPSRVSEQYF

j_call: TRBJ2-2
v_call: TRBV7-9
clone_size: NA
d_call: TRBD1
cdr3_length: 16
cdr3_nt: TGTGCCAGCAGCCCCGGCGGACAGGGGAACACCGGGGAGCTGTTTTTT
cdr3_aa: CASSPGGQGNTGELFF

j_call: TRBJ1-4
v_call: TRBV4-3
clone_size: NA
d_call: NA
cdr3_length: 15
cdr3_nt: TGCGCCAGCAGCCAAGAGACAGTATATAATGAAAAACTGTTTTTT
cdr3_aa: CASSQETVYNEKLFF

j_call: TRBJ2-5
v_call: TRBV5-1
clone_size: NA
d_call: TRBD1
cdr3_length: 16
cdr3_nt: TGCGCCAGCAGCTTGATAGGGACGACAGGGAGAGAGACCCAGTACTTC
cdr3_aa: CASSLIGTTGRETQYF

j_call: TRBJ2-1
v_call: TRBV7-9
clone_size: few
d_call: TRBD1
cdr3_length: 14
cdr3_nt: TGTGCCAGCAGGACAGGGCGATTTAACAATGAGCAGTTCTTC
cdr3_aa: CASRTGRFNNEQFF

j_call: TRBJ1-4
v_call: TRBV5-5
clone_size: once
d_call: NA
cdr3_length: 15
cdr3_nt: TGTGCCAGCAGCTTGGCGAGGGGAGGTAATGAAAAACTGTTTTTT
cdr3_aa: CASSLARGGNEKLFF

j_call: TRBJ2-7
v_call: TRBV18
clone_size: NA
d_call: TRBD2
cdr3_length: 15
cdr3_nt: TGTGCCAGCTCACGCGGGGGGGCGACAAGTTACCAGCAGTACTTC
cdr3_aa: CASSRGGATSYQQYF

j_call: TRBJ2-7
v_call: TRBV6-2/TRBV6-3
clone_size: NA
d_call: TRBD1
cdr3_length: 15
cdr3_nt: TGTGCCAGCAGTTACGCGCCGGGACAGGGAAACGAGCAGTACTTC
cdr3_aa: CASSYAPGQGNEQYF

j_call: TRBJ2-7
v_call: TRBV5-1
clone_size: NA
d_call: TRBD2
cdr3_length: 15
cdr3_nt: TGCGCCAGCAGCTCGAGGAGCGGGAGCCCCTACGAGCAGTACTTC
cdr3_aa: CASSSRSGSPYEQYF

j_call: TRBJ2-5
v_call: TRBV2
clone_size: NA
d_call: TRBD1
cdr3_length: 13
cdr3_nt: TGTGCCAGCAGGCCGACAGGGCAAGAGACCCAGTACTTC
cdr3_aa: CASRPTGQETQYF

j_call: TRBJ2-1
v_call: TRBV29-1
clone_size: NA
d_call: NA
cdr3_length: 15
cdr3_nt: TGCAGCGTTGAAGGAGGGAGGCCCCCCTACAATGAGCAGTTCTTC
cdr3_aa: CSVEGGRPPYNEQFF

j_call: TRBJ1-5
v_call: TRBV19
clone_size: once
d_call: TRBD1
cdr3_length: 15
cdr3_nt: TGTGCCAGTAGTATAGGACAGGGTTTGAATCAGCCCCAGCATTTT
cdr3_aa: CASSIGQGLNQPQHF

j_call: TRBJ2-7
v_call: TRBV19
clone_size: NA
d_call: NA
cdr3_length: 14
cdr3_nt: TGTGCCACCGCGAAGACAGCTACCTCCTACGAGCAGTACTTC
cdr3_aa: CATAKTATSYEQYF

j_call: TRBJ2-7
v_call: TRBV30
clone_size: NA
d_call: NA
cdr3_length: 14
cdr3_nt: TGTGCCTGGAGTTCCCCTGCCAGCTCCTACGAGCAGTACTTC
cdr3_aa: CAWSSPASSYEQYF

j_call: TRBJ2-3
v_call: TRBV4-3
clone_size: few
d_call: NA
cdr3_length: 15
cdr3_nt: TGCGCCAGCAGCCAAGATCGCGGAGACACAGATACGCAGTATTTT
cdr3_aa: CASSQDRGDTDTQYF

j_call: TRBJ1-3
v_call: TRBV6-2/TRBV6-3
clone_size: NA
d_call: NA
cdr3_length: 15
cdr3_nt: TGTGCCAGCCGCCGCCACAGGGAGATCGGAAACACCATATATTTT
cdr3_aa: CASRRHREIGNTIYF

j_call: TRBJ1-2
v_call: TRBV9
clone_size: once
d_call: NA
cdr3_length: 15
cdr3_nt: TGTGCCAGCAGCGCTAACACACAGGTTAACTATGGCTACACCTTC
cdr3_aa: CASSANTQVNYGYTF

j_call: TRBJ1-1
v_call: TRBV18
clone_size: NA
d_call: NA
cdr3_length: 14
cdr3_nt: TGTGCCAGCGGAAGCAGGGGAGGGGACACTGAAGCTTTCTTT
cdr3_aa: CASGSRGGDTEAFF

j_call: TRBJ2-5
v_call: TRBV7-2
clone_size: NA
d_call: TRBD2
cdr3_length: 17
cdr3_nt: TGTGCCAGCAGCAGACGCTCGGCTAGCGGGGTCCAAGAGACCCAGTACTTC
cdr3_aa: CASSRRSASGVQETQYF

j_call: TRBJ1-4
v_call: TRBV18
clone_size: NA
d_call: TRBD1
cdr3_length: 15
cdr3_nt: TGTGCCAGCACCAGGCAACAGGGGCAAAATGAAAAACTGTTTTTT
cdr3_aa: CASTRQQGQNEKLFF

j_call: TRBJ1-5
v_call: TRBV4-1
clone_size: NA
d_call: TRBD1
cdr3_length: 16
cdr3_nt: TGCGCCAGCAGCCAAAGACAGGGTACCGGCAATCAGCCCCAGCATTTT
cdr3_aa: CASSQRQGTGNQPQHF

j_call: TRBJ2-1
v_call: TRBV24-1
clone_size: NA
d_call: TRBD1
cdr3_length: 13
cdr3_nt: TGTGCCACCAGGGGACAGGGTGCGAATGAGCAGTTCTTC
cdr3_aa: CATRGQGANEQFF

j_call: TRBJ2-1
v_call: TRBV19
clone_size: NA
d_call: TRBD2
cdr3_length: 16
cdr3_nt: TGTGCCAGTAGGGGGCTAGCGGGAGAATTAAACAATGAGCAGTTCTTC
cdr3_aa: CASRGLAGELNNEQFF

j_call: TRBJ2-4
v_call: TRBV2
clone_size: NA
d_call: NA
cdr3_length: 15
cdr3_nt: TGTGCCAGCAGGACAGGCGTACTAGCCAAAAACATTCAGTACTTC
cdr3_aa: CASRTGVLAKNIQYF

j_call: TRBJ2-5
v_call: TRBV27
clone_size: NA
d_call: TRBD1
cdr3_length: 13
cdr3_nt: TGTGCCAGCAGTTCGGGCAGGGGGGAGACCCAGTACTTC
cdr3_aa: CASSSGRGETQYF

j_call: TRBJ1-2
v_call: TRBV4-3
clone_size: NA
d_call: TRBD1
cdr3_length: 15
cdr3_nt: TGCGCCAGCAGCCAAGATCTCTGGACAGGGACCGGCTACACCTTC
cdr3_aa: CASSQDLWTGTGYTF

j_call: TRBJ2-1
v_call: TRBV24-1
clone_size: NA
d_call: NA
cdr3_length: 13
cdr3_nt: TGTGCCACCTCAAACACAGGGTCAAATGAGCAGTTCTTC
cdr3_aa: CATSNTGSNEQFF

j_call: TRBJ1-2
v_call: TRBV29-1
clone_size: NA
d_call: NA
cdr3_length: 16
cdr3_nt: TGCAGCGTTGAAGATCTTCGAGGCAGGCCCCGGGGTGGCTACACCTTC
cdr3_aa: CSVEDLRGRPRGGYTF

j_call: TRBJ2-7
v_call: TRBV18
clone_size: NA
d_call: NA
cdr3_length: 14
cdr3_nt: TGTGCCAGCTCACCAAGTCTCGGGGTCAACGAGCAGTACTTC
cdr3_aa: CASSPSLGVNEQYF

j_call: TRBJ1-3
v_call: TRBV19
clone_size: NA
d_call: NA
cdr3_length: 12
cdr3_nt: TGTGCCAGTACCTTATCTGGAAACACCATATATTTT
cdr3_aa: CASTLSGNTIYF

j_call: TRBJ1-2
v_call: TRBV28
clone_size: NA
d_call: NA
cdr3_length: 13
cdr3_nt: TGTGCCAGCAGTTTTGGTGGCCTCGAAGGCTACACCTTC
cdr3_aa: CASSFGGLEGYTF

j_call: TRBJ1-3
v_call: TRBV9
clone_size: NA
d_call: TRBD1
cdr3_length: 15
cdr3_nt: TGTGCCAGCAGCGACCGGACAGGGGGAGGAAACACCATATATTTT
cdr3_aa: CASSDRTGGGNTIYF

j_call: TRBJ1-4
v_call: TRBV28
clone_size: NA
d_call: NA
cdr3_length: 15
cdr3_nt: TGTGCCAGCAGTCCCCACAGGCGCCGGAATGAAAAACTGTTTTTT
cdr3_aa: CASSPHRRRNEKLFF

j_call: TRBJ2-7
v_call: TRBV19
clone_size: NA
d_call: NA
cdr3_length: 12
cdr3_nt: TGTGCCAGTAGTAAACAGGGCTACGAGCAGTACTTC
cdr3_aa: CASSKQGYEQYF

j_call: TRBJ1-5
v_call: TRBV30
clone_size: once
d_call: NA
cdr3_length: 14
cdr3_nt: TGTGCCTGGAGTCGAGCAGGGAAAAATCAGCCCCAGCATTTT
cdr3_aa: CAWSRAGKNQPQHF

j_call: TRBJ2-7
v_call: TRBV27
clone_size: NA
d_call: TRBD1
cdr3_length: 16
cdr3_nt: TGTGCCAGCAGAACATCCGGGACAGGGGTATTGAGGGAGCAGTACTTC
cdr3_aa: CASRTSGTGVLREQYF

j_call: TRBJ2-7
v_call: TRBV6-6
clone_size: NA
d_call: NA
cdr3_length: 16
cdr3_nt: TGTGCCAGCGGGGGGGGCCGGGACAGGTCGTCCTACGAGCAGTACTTC
cdr3_aa: CASGGGRDRSSYEQYF

j_call: TRBJ1-5
v_call: TRBV6-6
clone_size: NA
d_call: NA
cdr3_length: 13
cdr3_nt: TGTGCCAGCAGACGGGACAACAATCAGCCCCAGCATTTT
cdr3_aa: CASRRDNNQPQHF

j_call: TRBJ2-3
v_call: TRBV5-1
clone_size: NA
d_call: NA
cdr3_length: 16
cdr3_nt: TGCGCCAGCAGCTTGGTCGCAGGGATTAGCACAGATACGCAGTATTTT
cdr3_aa: CASSLVAGISTDTQYF

j_call: TRBJ1-4
v_call: TRBV5-1
clone_size: NA
d_call: NA
cdr3_length: 14
cdr3_nt: TGCGCCAGCAGGGTTGTTGAGGGAAATGAAAAACTGTTTTTT
cdr3_aa: CASRVVEGNEKLFF

j_call: TRBJ1-1
v_call: TRBV19
clone_size: NA
d_call: NA
cdr3_length: 15
cdr3_nt: TGTGCCAGTAGTCAGCCTGGAGGCATGAACACTGAAGCTTTCTTT
cdr3_aa: CASSQPGGMNTEAFF

j_call: TRBJ2-5
v_call: TRBV25-1
clone_size: NA
d_call: NA
cdr3_length: 15
cdr3_nt: TGTGCCAGCAGCCCCGGTACGGGAGCGGGAGAGACCCAGTACTTC
cdr3_aa: CASSPGTGAGETQYF

j_call: TRBJ2-6
v_call: TRBV2
clone_size: NA
d_call: TRBD1
cdr3_length: 19
cdr3_nt: TGTGCCAGCAGTCGGAGGCGGGGACAGGGACGCTCTGGGGCCAACGTCCTGACTTTC
cdr3_aa: CASSRRRGQGRSGANVLTF

j_call: TRBJ2-2
v_call: TRBV7-9
clone_size: NA
d_call: NA
cdr3_length: 15
cdr3_nt: TGTGCCAGCACCCAGGACAGAGCGAACACCGGGGAGCTGTTTTTT
cdr3_aa: CASTQDRANTGELFF

j_call: TRBJ2-5
v_call: TRBV29-1
clone_size: NA
d_call: NA
cdr3_length: 14
cdr3_nt: TGCAGCGTTGAAGAAGCGAGTTCGCATCGGGCCCAGTACTTC
cdr3_aa: CSVEEASSHRAQYF

j_call: TRBJ2-1
v_call: TRBV19
clone_size: NA
d_call: NA
cdr3_length: 16
cdr3_nt: TGTGCCAGTAGTATGGACCAGGGGATAGGCGGGCAGCGGCAGTTCTTC
cdr3_aa: CASSMDQGIGGQRQFF

j_call: TRBJ2-1
v_call: TRBV5-1
clone_size: NA
d_call: NA
cdr3_length: 15
cdr3_nt: TGCGCCAGCAGCAGACTCCCGAGCTCCTACAATGAGCAGTTCTTC
cdr3_aa: CASSRLPSSYNEQFF

j_call: TRBJ1-6
v_call: TRBV6-4
clone_size: NA
d_call: NA
cdr3_length: 13
cdr3_nt: TGTGCCAGCAGTGTACAGAATAATTCACCCCTCCACTTT
cdr3_aa: CASSVQNNSPLHF

j_call: TRBJ2-7
v_call: TRBV13
clone_size: once
d_call: NA
cdr3_length: 14
cdr3_nt: TGTGCCAGCAGCTTAAATCGCGGCCTCTACGAGCAGTACTTC
cdr3_aa: CASSLNRGLYEQYF

j_call: TRBJ2-3
v_call: TRBV24-1
clone_size: NA
d_call: NA
cdr3_length: 15
cdr3_nt: TGTGCCACCAGTGATTTGGAGGGAGTCACAGATACGCAGTATTTT
cdr3_aa: CATSDLEGVTDTQYF

j_call: TRBJ1-1
v_call: TRBV5-6
clone_size: NA
d_call: NA
cdr3_length: 15
cdr3_nt: TGTGCCAGCACCCTTGGGCTGGGCATGAACACTGAAGCTTTCTTT
cdr3_aa: CASTLGLGMNTEAFF

j_call: TRBJ1-4
v_call: TRBV5-5
clone_size: NA
d_call: NA
cdr3_length: 15
cdr3_nt: TGTGCCAGCAGCTTGGACGGGTTGACTAATGAAAAACTGTTTTTT
cdr3_aa: CASSLDGLTNEKLFF

j_call: TRBJ1-5
v_call: TRBV5-5
clone_size: NA
d_call: NA
cdr3_length: 13
cdr3_nt: TGTGCCAGCAGCCGCCCTGGGGACATGGCCCAGCATTTT
cdr3_aa: CASSRPGDMAQHF

j_call: TRBJ2-2
v_call: TRBV9
clone_size: once
d_call: TRBD2
cdr3_length: 16
cdr3_nt: TGTGCCAGCAGCGTAGCTAGCGGGGGGGTTTACGGGGAGCTGTTTTTT
cdr3_aa: CASSVASGGVYGELFF

j_call: TRBJ1-2
v_call: TRBV6-5
clone_size: NA
d_call: TRBD1
cdr3_length: 15
cdr3_nt: TGTGCCAGCAGTTCCCGACAGGGGGCATCGAGCGGCTACACCTTC
cdr3_aa: CASSSRQGASSGYTF